This entry features one T cell receptor (beta chain) sequence. TCRdb reprocessed the 5' RACE reads via MiXCR and lists one record per CDR3 protein. This table has 200,000 to 250,000 distinct CDR3 sequences, about 9.2% appearing once. This specimen comes from a study of T-cell memory formation after mild COVID-19. The origin of this receptor is a man younger than 30 who had mild COVID-19 (a few samples of this study predate the infection). Cell type and time point are not known. The specimen sequenced was PBMCs or a T cell subset sorted from them (not recorded which).

CDR3 sequence (DNA): TGTGCCAGCAGCTTGGACAGTCAAGAGACCCAGTACTTC. Translated: CASSLDSQETQYF. This chain uses TRBV5-5 with TRBJ2-5, with D unresolved. V was shortened by 0 bases and J by 2 bases, with 5 bases between the two germline ends. Germline-derived CDR1 and CDR2 are SGHKS and YYEKEE (reference sequence). This CDR3 is 13 amino acids long.